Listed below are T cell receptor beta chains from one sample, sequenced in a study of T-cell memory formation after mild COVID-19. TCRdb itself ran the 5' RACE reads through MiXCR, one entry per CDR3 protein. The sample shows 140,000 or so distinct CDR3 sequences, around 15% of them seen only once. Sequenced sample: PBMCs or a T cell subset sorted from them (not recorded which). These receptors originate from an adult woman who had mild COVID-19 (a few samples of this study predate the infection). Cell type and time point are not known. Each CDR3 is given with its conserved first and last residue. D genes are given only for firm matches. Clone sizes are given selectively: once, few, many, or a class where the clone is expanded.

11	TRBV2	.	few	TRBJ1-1	CASTRDTEAFF	TGTGCCAGCACTAGAGACACTGAAGCTTTCTTT
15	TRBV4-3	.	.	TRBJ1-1	CASSLGKGEYTEAFF	TGCGCCAGCAGCCTGGGGAAAGGGGAGTACACTGAAGCTTTCTTT
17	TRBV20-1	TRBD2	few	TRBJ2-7	CSARQLAGEMHEYEQYF	TGCAGTGCTAGGCAACTAGCGGGAGAGATGCATGAATACGAGCAGTACTTC
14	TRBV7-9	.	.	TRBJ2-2	CASSSWIDTGELFF	TGTGCCAGCAGCTCGTGGATTGACACCGGGGAGCTGTTTTTT
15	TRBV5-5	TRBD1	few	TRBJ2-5	CASSLYRGYQETQYF	TGTGCCAGCAGCTTGTACAGGGGGTACCAAGAGACCCAGTACTTC
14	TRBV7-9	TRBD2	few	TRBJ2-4	CASSLARRGDIQYF	TGTGCCAGCAGCTTAGCGCGGCGGGGGGACATTCAGTACTTC
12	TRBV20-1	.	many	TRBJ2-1	CSATHTGTEQFF	TGCAGTGCTACCCATACAGGGACCGAGCAGTTCTTC
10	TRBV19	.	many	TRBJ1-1	CASSGEGAFF	TGTGCCAGTAGTGGGGAAGGAGCTTTCTTT
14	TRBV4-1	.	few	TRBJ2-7	CASSQYASSYEQYF	TGCGCCAGCAGCCAGTACGCGAGTTCCTACGAGCAGTACTTC
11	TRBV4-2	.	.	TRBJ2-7	CASSRDAEQYF	TGTGCCAGCAGCCGTGACGCAGAGCAGTACTTC
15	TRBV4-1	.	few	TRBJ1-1	CASSLLEEGNTEAFF	TGCGCCAGCAGCCTCCTAGAGGAGGGGAACACTGAAGCTTTCTTT
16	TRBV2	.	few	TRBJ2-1	CASSELLSIAYNEQFF	TGTGCCAGCAGTGAGCTGCTGTCGATCGCGTACAATGAGCAGTTCTTC
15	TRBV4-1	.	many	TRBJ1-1	CASSQSGVLNTEAFF	TGCGCCAGCAGCCAATCAGGGGTGTTGAACACTGAAGCTTTCTTT
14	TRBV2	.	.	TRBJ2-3	CASSEPTAYDTQYF	TGTGCCAGCAGTGAACCGACAGCTTATGATACGCAGTATTTT
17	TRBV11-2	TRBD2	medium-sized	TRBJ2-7	CASSLGTSGRAVHEQYF	TGTGCCAGCAGCTTAGGGACTAGCGGGAGGGCCGTCCACGAGCAGTACTTC
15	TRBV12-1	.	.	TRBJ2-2	CASSSDRGGIGELFF	TGTGCCAGCAGCTCCGACAGGGGCGGTATCGGGGAGCTGTTTTTT
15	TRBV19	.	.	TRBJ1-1	CASSIFDSPNTEAFF	TGTGCCAGTAGTATATTTGACAGCCCGAACACTGAAGCTTTCTTT
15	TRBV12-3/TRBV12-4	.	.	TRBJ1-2	CASSPGRKPSYGYTF	TGTGCCAGCAGTCCCGGCAGGAAACCCTCCTATGGCTACACCTTC